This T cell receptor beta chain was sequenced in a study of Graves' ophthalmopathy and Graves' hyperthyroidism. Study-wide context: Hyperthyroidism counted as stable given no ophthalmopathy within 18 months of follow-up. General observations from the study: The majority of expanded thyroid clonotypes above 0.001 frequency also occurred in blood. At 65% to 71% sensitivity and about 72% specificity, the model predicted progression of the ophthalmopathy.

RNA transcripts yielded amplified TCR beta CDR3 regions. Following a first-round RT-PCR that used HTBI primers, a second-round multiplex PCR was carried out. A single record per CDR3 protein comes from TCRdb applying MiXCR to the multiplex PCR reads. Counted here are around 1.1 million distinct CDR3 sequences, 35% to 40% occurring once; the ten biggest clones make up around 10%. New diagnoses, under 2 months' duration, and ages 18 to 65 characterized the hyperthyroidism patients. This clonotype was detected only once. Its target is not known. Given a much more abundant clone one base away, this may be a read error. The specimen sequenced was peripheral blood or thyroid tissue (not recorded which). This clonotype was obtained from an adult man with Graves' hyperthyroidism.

The CDR3 bases are TGTGCCAGCAGCCTGGCAGCAGGGGGCTACACTGAAGCTTTCTTT. Translating gives CASSLAAGGYTEAFF. The J gene is TRBJ1-1, the V gene TRBV4-2, with TRBD1 identical over 8 bases. Germline V gene sequence: CDR1 LGHNA, CDR2 YNFKEQ. With V trimmed by 4 bases and J by 3 bases, 7 bases remained unmatched. CDR3 length equals 15 residues.